This T cell receptor beta chain emerged from a study of CD8+CD57+ T cells in acquired aplastic anemia. Turning to the study itself: Sorted CD4+ and CD8+ cells yielded DNA averaging around 3 ug.

A remark on this clonotype: Antigen: not known.

This CDR3 contains 12 residues. Trimming took off 3 bases at V and 7 bases at J, with 6 bases between the two ends. Germline CDR1 reads ENHRY; CDR2 reads SYGVKD. TCR beta VDJ and CDR3 were profiled, and genomic DNA was the template. TCRdb used MiXCR to reprocess the reads, holding one entry per CDR3 protein. The sample yields some 220,000 distinct CDR3 sequences, approximately 35% seen once. Overall study results and limits: The number of CD8+ CDR3 sequences shared by patients and controls was approximately 31. Researchers reported that CD8+ Simpson's diversity was not significantly different in patients versus controls.

The sequence derives from a human donor in good health, serving as a control. The sample was sorted CD4+, CD8+, or CD8+CD57+ T cells (not recorded which) from PBMCs. J is TRBJ2-2 and V is TRBV10-3; D not certain. The CDR3 loop reads CAISDGVGELFF. DNA for the CDR3: TGTGCCATCAGTGACGGTGTCGGGGAGCTGTTTTTT.